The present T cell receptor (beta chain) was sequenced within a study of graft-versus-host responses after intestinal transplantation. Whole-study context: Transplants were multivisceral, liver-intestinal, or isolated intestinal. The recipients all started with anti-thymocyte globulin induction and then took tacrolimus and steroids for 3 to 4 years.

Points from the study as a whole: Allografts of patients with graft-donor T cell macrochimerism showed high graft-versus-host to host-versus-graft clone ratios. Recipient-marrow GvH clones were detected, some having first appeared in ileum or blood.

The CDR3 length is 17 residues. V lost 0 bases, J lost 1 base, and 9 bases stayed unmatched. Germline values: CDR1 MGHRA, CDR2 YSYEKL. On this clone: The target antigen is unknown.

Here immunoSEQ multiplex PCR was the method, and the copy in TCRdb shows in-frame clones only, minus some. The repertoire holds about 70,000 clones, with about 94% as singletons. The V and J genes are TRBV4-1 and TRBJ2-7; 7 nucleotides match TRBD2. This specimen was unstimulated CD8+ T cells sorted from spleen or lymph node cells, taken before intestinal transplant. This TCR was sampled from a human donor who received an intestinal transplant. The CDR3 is CASSQEVIGGGSYEQYF. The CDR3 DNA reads TGCGCCAGCAGCCAAGAGGTGATCGGCGGGGGTTCCTACGAGCAGTACTTC.